This T cell receptor (beta chain) was sequenced for a study of identical twins. This clonotype has ten or more counts. Its specificity is unknown. TCRdb called the 5' RACE reads again in MiXCR, with one record for every CDR3 protein. Among roughly 570,000 distinct CDR3 sequences, more than 9% were seen once, and the ten largest hold under 3%. Study observations and caveats: Within beta out-of-frame sequences, the excess sharing observed between twins was weaker. With abundant cord blood beta clonotypes, insertions were fewer; memory repertoires showed no such pattern.

The CDR3 runs 18 residues. The V gene end was trimmed by 7 bases and the J gene end by 0 bases; junction bases not matched to a gene: 17. Per germline, CDR1 SQVTM and CDR2 ANQGSEA. This sample also belongs to another study, concerning yellow fever vaccine responses in identical twins. That study adds: Twins reportedly mounted vaccine T cell responses that seemed partly convergent, partly personalized.

The sample was PBMCs. This clonotype originated in a young woman in good health. The chain employs TRBV29-1 and TRBJ2-3; 9 bases match TRBD2. This chain's CDR3 is CSAVGRREGGASTDTQYF. The CDR3 DNA is TGCAGCGCCGTCGGGAGGCGGGAGGGCGGTGCTAGCACAGATACGCAGTATTTT.